This TCR beta chain was recovered during a study of cytomegalovirus exposure and HLA in healthy donors. In regard to this clone: What it recognizes is unknown.

Whole-study findings and limits: Several top significant clusters appeared, in a later analysis, to be linked to common viral pathogens. Within an earlier analysis, most TCR beta V segments proved productive either about 87% or about 30% of the time. Analysis was performed later, and it showed HLA-associated TCR beta chains to be more clonally expanded than equally common others.

This CDR3 spans 12 amino acids. V was cut by 10 bases and J by 5 bases, with 14 bases left in between. Looked up from germline, CDR1 is MDHEN and CDR2 is SYDVKM. Vbeta (60) and Jbeta (13) primers were used in the PCR. Assay used: immunoSEQ multiplex PCR; TCRdb lists only in-frame clones, some missing. The sample totals about 200,000 clones. Sequenced material: PBMCs. The V gene is TRBV28, the J gene TRBJ2-5; D perhaps matches TRBD1 (5 bases). This TCR was recovered from a woman in her 30s in good health and CMV-seropositive. The CDR3 here is CATRGSMETQYF. DNA for the CDR3: TGTGCCACAAGGGGTTCTATGGAGACCCAGTACTTC.